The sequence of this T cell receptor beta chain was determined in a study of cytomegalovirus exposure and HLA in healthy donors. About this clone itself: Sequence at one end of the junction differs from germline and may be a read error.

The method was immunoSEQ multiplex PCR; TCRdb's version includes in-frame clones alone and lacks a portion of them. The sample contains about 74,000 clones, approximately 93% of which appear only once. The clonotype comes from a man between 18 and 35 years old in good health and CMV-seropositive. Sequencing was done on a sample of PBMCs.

CDR3 DNA: TGTGCTAGCAGCCCCGCCCTAGCGGGAGTAGAGACCCAGTACTTC. Its translation is CASSPALAGVETQYF. J is TRBJ2-5 and V is TRBV7-7, with 10 positions matching TRBD2. CDR1 is SSHAT, CDR2 FNYEAQ, per germline (reference sequence). This CDR3 has 15 residues. The variable domain in full, completed from reference TRBV7-7 and TRBJ2-5, reads GAGVSQSPRYKVTKRGQDVTLRCDPISSHATLYWYQQALGQGPEFLTYFNYEAQPDKSGLPSDRFSAERPEGSISTLTIQRTEQRDSAMYRCASSPALAGVETQYFGPGTRLLVL.